This T cell receptor beta chain was profiled in a study of blood T cell repertoires in COVID-19. For the study at large: Acute and convalescent COVID-19 specimens originated in the United States, Italy and Spain. Nucleic acid was either cDNA or gDNA, and it came from T cells, B-cell-depleted T cells, or PBMCs.

Per the original methods: The assay estimated nucleated cells by amplifying reference gene primers. The data were produced by immunoSEQ multiplex PCR, yet TCRdb's version contains in-frame clones alone and is incomplete. The V and J calls and clone size are taken from that table; D and trimming were inferred from the DNA. The sample includes 68,000 or so clones, around nine tenths of them seen just once. J was trimmed by 6 bases and V by 6 bases; bases with no gene match: 5. This CDR3 has 13 residues. CDR1 and CDR2 from the germline V gene are MNHEY and SMNVEV (reference sequence). The sequenced sample was peripheral blood. The chain carries TRBV27 and TRBJ1-2; TRBD1 matches at 9 bases. This clonotype was obtained from a man in his forties or fifties with active COVID-19. CDR3 bases: TGTGCCAGCAGCCGGACAGGGGTGGATGGCTACACCTTC. This translates into CASSRTGVDGYTF.